This TCR beta chain comes out of a study of post-analysis software for immune sequencing data. Study details: Secondary progressive, relapsing-remitting and progressive-relapsing multiple sclerosis were among the included disease courses.

cDNA libraries for TCR beta contained unique molecular identifiers. Each batch of about 0.9 to 10 million T cells produced some 500,000 cDNA molecules. TCRdb re-derived calls from the PCR reads in MiXCR, one entry per CDR3 protein. Among about half a million distinct CDR3 sequences listed, 34% were seen once. Overall study findings and caveats: The normalized Chao1 diversity of multiple sclerosis patients was significantly lower than that of controls. Samples prepared in the same batch strongly co-clustered by F measure. With TRBV5-6, TRBV5-1 and TRBV20-1 included, about 5 TRBV segments were more frequent in patients than in controls.

The CDR3 has 13 amino acids. Trimming shortened V by 1 base and J by 5 bases, and 11 bases separated the two germline ends. Per germline, CDR1 DFQATT and CDR2 SNEGSKA (reference sequence). The table lists this clonotype with many counts. Its specificity is unknown. The receptor was isolated from a girl aged 2 to 17 with multiple sclerosis. The sequenced material came from blood. This chain uses TRBV20-1 with TRBJ1-2; tentative D call: TRBD1 (6 bases). Written as DNA, the CDR3 is TGCAGTGCTAGAGGGGGGGCCCGGTATGGCTACACCTTC. This encodes CSARGGARYGYTF.